This note documents a single T cell receptor beta chain sequence. Its antigen is not identified. The data stem from a study of blood T cells in healthy people across ages. Study-wide points: PBMC samples, being unsorted, prevented any conclusive comparison of naive and antigen-experienced cells.

This CDR3 is 15 amino acids long. Trimming left V 1 base short and J 5 bases short, with 13 bases between. Germline V gene sequence: CDR1 SGHDN, CDR2 FVKESK. PCR was performed a second time for about 7 to 11 cycles using a sample-barcoded 5' primer and a J-beta primer mix. The template-switch adaptor, which had 12 random nucleotides, put a tag on each cDNA molecule. MiXCR, applied by TCRdb to the 5' RACE reads, yields one record per CDR3 protein. This table holds approximately 800,000 distinct CDR3 sequences, 56% found once. Sequences were obtained from blood. V and J are TRBV14 and TRBJ2-3; TRBD1 is a possible D gene (5 bases). The clonotype originates from a man aged 40-55 years in good health. Written as DNA, the CDR3 is TGTGCCAGCAGCCAAGTCCCATGGGGCGGAGATACGCAGTATTTT. Translated: CASSQVPWGGDTQYF.